The clone carrying this T cell receptor (beta chain) appeared a few times. The antigen is not known. The sample comes from a study of T cell clones after liver transplantation. On the study more broadly: Samples came from ITN030ST, which attempted immunosuppression withdrawal within 2 years of liver transplantation. Tolerance: complete withdrawal held at least one year, liver enzymes staying within twice normal.

This CDR3 has 12 amino acids. V was shortened by 1 base and J by 12 bases, with 12 bases between the two germline ends. The germline V gene encodes CDR1 SGHTA and CDR2 FQGNSA. Study-wide findings and caveats: A larger donor-reactive than third-party decline suggested partial antigen-specific deletion. Circulating graft-donor-reactive CD4 TCRbeta sequences fell significantly post-transplant in most of the 8 subjects.

The assay was immunoSEQ multiplex PCR, and TCRdb's table has in-frame clones only and misses some. This repertoire shows some 70,000 clones, roughly nine tenths found once; its top ten account for roughly 2.5%. This material consisted of CD4+ T cells from blood, taken before liver transplant. The receptor was isolated from a human donor who received a liver transplant. The chain uses TRBV7-2 and TRBJ1-2, with unresolved D. CDR3 sequence: CASSLGAGQNTF. CDR3 DNA sequence: TGTGCCAGCAGCTTAGGAGCAGGTCAGAACACCTTC.